This TCR beta chain is drawn from a study of T cell responses to AZD1222 COVID-19 vaccine. Study-wide background: Pooling was applied to second doses at about 4 or about 12 weeks. Study results and limitations: Nearly half of spike-specific TCRs reportedly target unmutated variant regions. Repertoire collection took place solely once the T cell response had peaked.

V gave up 6 bases and J gave up 3 bases, with 18 bases separating them. Germline loops: CDR1 LNHDA, CDR2 SQIVND (reference sequence). This CDR3 has 16 amino acids. Turning to this clone: Its target is not known.

Assay: immunoSEQ multiplex PCR; the TCRdb copy retains only in-frame clones and omits some. This table has some 100,000 clones, approximately 89% appearing once. This receptor was obtained from an adult in good health. V gene TRBV19 combines with J gene TRBJ1-5; D perhaps matches TRBD1 (6 bases). Sequences were derived from peripheral blood, sampled on day 0 of AZD1222 vaccination. The CDR3 DNA follows: TGTGCCAGTAGGGGCCCAAGGGGGTCTCTCAATCAGCCCCAGCATTTT. This codes for CASRGPRGSLNQPQHF.